A single sample gave rise to the 29 T cell receptor beta chains below, sequenced in a study of STAT3 mutations in large granular lymphocyte leukemia. Study findings and constraints: Every T-LGLL patient had at least one immunodominant TCRbeta clonotype.

These receptors have no known antigen. Repertoires were generated with immunoSEQ multiplex PCR, while TCRdb's copy carries only in-frame clones and drops some. The table lists 20,000 to 30,000 clones, over 90% of them singletons. Material for sequencing was peripheral blood mononuclear cells. These TCRs come from a man aged 35-49 years with T-cell large granular lymphocyte leukemia. Some clones in this sample may be carry-over from other donors' samples.

V and J are TRBV30 and TRBJ2-5; the D gene is possibly TRBD1 (6 bases). Germline-derived CDR1 and CDR2 are GTSNPN and SVGIG (reference sequence). The CDR3 loop spans 15 amino acids. Trimming pared 4 bases from V and 0 bases from J, leaving 15 bases between. In nucleotides, the CDR3 is TGTGCCTGGAACACGGACAGAATGTACCAAGAGACCCAGTACTTC. Amino acid sequence: CAWNTDRMYQETQYF.

The V call is TRBV5-4, the J call TRBJ1-2, with D perhaps matching TRBD1 (6 bases). Deletions cut 5 bases from V and 5 bases from J, with 19 bases between. Germline lookup yields CDR1 SGHNT and CDR2 YYREEE (reference sequence). There are 15 residues in the CDR3. CDR3 loop: CASSSGQTRGYGYTF. CDR3 in DNA: TGTGCCAGCAGTTCCGGACAGACTCGGGGGTATGGCTACACCTTC.

The rearrangement joins TRBV11-2 to TRBJ1-1, with TRBD1 matching over 9 bases. With 3 bases clipped from V and 4 bases from J, the junction kept 6 bases outside the gene matches. The germline V gene has CDR1 SGHAT and CDR2 FQNNGV. The CDR3 sequence is 15 residues long. CDR3 DNA: TGTGCCAGCAGCTTCGAGACGACAGGGGGCACTGAAGCTTTCTTT. Amino acids: CASSFETTGGTEAFF.

CDR3 DNA sequence: TGTGCCAGCAGCTTAGTCGTCGGGGGGACAGAGCAGTACTTC. It codes for CASSLVVGGTEQYF. This sequence joins TRBV7-9 and TRBJ2-7; D is perhaps TRBD2 (7 bases). The V end lost 1 base, the J end lost 7 bases, and 14 bases lay between the germline ends. Germline V gene lookup returns CDR1 SEHNR and CDR2 FQNEAQ (reference sequence). The CDR3 has 14 amino acids.

This rearrangement joins TRBV7-9 to TRBJ2-1; 13 bases are a match to TRBD2. V was clipped by 4 bases and J by 9 bases; unmatched bases: 9. The CDR3 has 16 residues. Germline-derived CDR1 and CDR2 are SEHNR and FQNEAQ (reference sequence). DNA for the CDR3: TGTGCCAGCAGCTCCCGTACTAGCGGGGGGGCAAGTGAGCAGTTCTTC. This codes for CASSSRTSGGASEQFF. The full variable domain, its missing parts supplied by reference TRBV7-9 and TRBJ2-1, is DTGVSQNPRHKITKRGQNVTFRCDPISEHNRLYWYRQTLGQGPEFLTYFQNEAQLEKSRLLSDRFSAERPKGSFSTLEIQRTEQGDSAMYLCASSSRTSGGASEQFFGPGTRLTVL.

This rearrangement joins TRBV7-2 to TRBJ2-5; D possibly uses TRBD1 or TRBD2 (5 bases each). Trimming stripped 5 bases from V and 7 bases from J, with 23 bases between. Germline-derived CDR1 and CDR2 are SGHTA and FQGNSA. The CDR3 totals 16 residues. In DNA, the CDR3 is TGTGCCAGCAGCCCCATCCCGGGGCCTCCAGGAGGGACCCAGTACTTC. This codes for CASSPIPGPPGGTQYF.

This chain uses TRBV6-6 with TRBJ1-3; D is unresolved. V shed 7 bases and J shed 1 base, with 8 bases lying between them. CDR1 and CDR2 from the germline V gene are MNHNY and SVGAGI (reference sequence). The CDR3 runs to 13 residues. The CDR3: CASTEGSGNTIYF. The CDR3, as DNA: TGTGCCAGCACCGAAGGATCTGGAAACACCATATATTTT.

The chain carries TRBV18 and TRBJ2-3, with TRBD2 matching over 15 bases. V gave up 4 bases and J gave up 4 bases; unmatched junction bases: 9. There are 18 residues in the CDR3. In germline, CDR1 is KGHSH, CDR2 LQKENI. The CDR3 protein is CASSRSPGLAGGADTQYF. CDR3 nucleotides: TGTGCCAGCTCACGCTCTCCGGGACTAGCGGGGGGCGCAGATACGCAGTATTTT.

The chain uses TRBV5-4 and TRBJ2-7; the match to TRBD1 covers 7 bases. Germline assignment: CDR1 SGHNT and CDR2 YYREEE (reference sequence). The CDR3 contains 14 residues. The V and J ends lost 4 bases and 6 bases, in that order; junction bases with no gene match: 10. This CDR3 is CASSRQGENREQYF. The CDR3 nucleotides read TGTGCCAGCAGCCGACAGGGTGAAAATCGCGAGCAGTACTTC.

A few counts support this clone. V and J are TRBV6-5 and TRBJ1-1; no definite D call. The V gene's germline CDR1 is MNHEY and CDR2 SVGAGI. This CDR3 is 14 amino acids long. Trimming took off 2 bases at V and 5 bases at J, with 12 bases between the two ends. The CDR3 is CASSYVETATEAFF. The CDR3 nucleotides read TGTGCCAGCAGTTACGTCGAAACAGCAACTGAAGCTTTCTTT.

The V gene is TRBV5-1, the J gene TRBJ1-2; D not resolved. The CDR3 spans 14 residues. V dropped 5 bases and J dropped 2 bases, with 13 bases sitting between them. Germline CDR1 reads SGHRS; CDR2 reads YFSETQ. CDR3 amino acids: CASRPITVNYGYTF. CDR3 DNA: TGCGCCAGCAGACCGATTACAGTGAACTATGGCTACACCTTC.

This chain links TRBV7-9 with TRBJ1-6; D is uncertain. The CDR3 totals 13 residues. V was shortened by 3 bases and J by 7 bases, with 7 bases between the two germline ends. Germline assignment: CDR1 SEHNR and CDR2 FQNEAQ (reference sequence). In DNA form, the CDR3 reads TGTGCCAGCAGCTTTGATGGAAATTCACCCCTCCACTTT. Amino acids: CASSFDGNSPLHF. The full variable domain, completed using reference TRBV7-9 and TRBJ1-6, is DTGVSQNPRHKITKRGQNVTFRCDPISEHNRLYWYRQTLGQGPEFLTYFQNEAQLEKSRLLSDRFSAERPKGSFSTLEIQRTEQGDSAMYLCASSFDGNSPLHFGNGTRLTVT.

The sample holds one count of this clone. This chain links TRBV18 with TRBJ1-2; D not certain. V was pared by 3 bases and J by 4 bases, with 6 bases between. Germline lookup yields CDR1 KGHSH and CDR2 LQKENI. This CDR3 comprises 12 residues. The CDR3 DNA reads as TGTGCCAGCTCACCCGAGGCCTATGGCTACACCTTC. As protein: CASSPEAYGYTF.

V is TRBV5-1 and J is TRBJ1-4; D is ambiguous. The CDR3 contains 13 residues. Trimming pared 6 bases from V and 4 bases from J, leaving 10 bases between. Germline CDR1 is SGHRS and CDR2 is YFSETQ. In DNA, the CDR3 is TGCGCCAGCATGGACGGACTTAATGAAAAACTGTTTTTT. Translated: CASMDGLNEKLFF.

The chain links TRBV6-5 to TRBJ2-7; 8 nucleotides align to TRBD1. The germline V gene has CDR1 MNHEY and CDR2 SVGAGI. Germline trimming cut 5 bases from V and 6 bases from J; bases unmatched to any gene: 6. CDR3 size: 13 residues. Here the CDR3 DNA reads TGTGCCAGCAGTGCGAGGGACAGGACCGAGCAGTACTTC. It specifies CASSARDRTEQYF.

V gene TRBV6-5 combines with J gene TRBJ2-7, with 10 nucleotides matching TRBD1. Trimming took 2 bases from V and 4 from J; bases not matched to a gene: 5. The germline V gene encodes CDR1 MNHEY and CDR2 SVGAGI. CDR3 size: 15 residues. The CDR3 loop reads CASSYRGTGEYEQYF. CDR3 sequence (DNA): TGTGCCAGCAGTTACCGCGGGACAGGGGAATACGAGCAGTACTTC.

The rearrangement links TRBV10-1 to TRBJ1-5; D remains unclear. The CDR3 is 15 residues long. CDR1 and CDR2 from the germline V gene are WNHNN and SYGVQD (reference sequence). V was trimmed by 4 bases and J by 0 bases, leaving 10 bases between them. DNA for the CDR3: TGCGCCAGCAGTGTCTGCGGGGATAGCAATCAGCCCCAGCATTTT. Translating it yields CASSVCGDSNQPQHF.

V is TRBV9 and J is TRBJ1-1, with 8 positions matching TRBD1. The germline V gene encodes CDR1 SGDLS and CDR2 YYNGEE. The CDR3 runs 15 residues. V gave up 4 bases and J gave up 3 bases; unmatched junction bases: 8. The chain's CDR3 is CASSTTGDQYTEAFF. In nucleotides, the CDR3 is TGTGCCAGCAGCACGACAGGGGACCAATACACTGAAGCTTTCTTT.

The chain combines TRBV5-4 with TRBJ2-5, with 8 bases identical to TRBD2. This CDR3 has 17 amino acids. Looked up from germline, CDR1 is SGHNT and CDR2 is YYREEE (reference sequence). V shed 3 bases, J shed 1 base, and the junction held 11 bases outside the gene matches. The CDR3 loop reads CASSSRGRGASQETQYF. CDR3 sequence (DNA): TGTGCCAGCAGCTCGCGTGGGCGGGGGGCCTCCCAAGAGACCCAGTACTTC.

This chain joins TRBV4-3 and TRBJ1-1, with TRBD1 as a possible D gene (5 bases). This CDR3 spans 16 amino acids. The germline gives CDR1 LGHNA, CDR2 YSLEER. V lost 0 bases to trimming and J lost 0 bases, with 11 bases between them. CDR3: CASSQDGGTLNTEAFF. Written as DNA, the CDR3 is TGCGCCAGCAGCCAAGATGGGGGAACCTTGAACACTGAAGCTTTCTTT.

This clone was found once. The chain carries TRBV7-9 and TRBJ2-5, with no clear D. Trimming pared 5 bases from V and 0 bases from J, leaving 4 bases between. The length of the CDR3 is 12 residues. Germline loops: CDR1 SEHNR, CDR2 FQNEAQ (reference sequence). The DNA for the CDR3 is TGTGCCAGCAGCAAGTACCAAGAGACCCAGTACTTC. Protein product: CASSKYQETQYF.

The rearrangement links TRBV7-2 to TRBJ1-1, with a weak D call TRBD1 (5 bases). Germline assignment: CDR1 SGHTA and CDR2 FQGNSA. The CDR3 totals 14 residues. Trimming shortened V by 5 bases and J by 0 bases, and 10 bases separated the two germline ends. The CDR3 sequence: CASSAGTVNTEAFF. The CDR3 nucleotides are TGTGCCAGCAGCGCCGGGACTGTGAACACTGAAGCTTTCTTT.

The chain has TRBV6-1 and TRBJ2-1; 8 bases are shared with TRBD2. The germline gives CDR1 MNHNS, CDR2 SASEGT. The trim removed 4 bases at V and 6 bases at J, leaving 11 bases unmatched. CDR3 size: 16 residues. The CDR3 nucleotides read TGTGCCAGCAGTGCGACTAGCGTGCCTAGGGGCAATGAGCAGTTCTTC. Translating it yields CASSATSVPRGNEQFF.

The V call is TRBV18, the J call TRBJ2-3; 7 nucleotides align to TRBD2. This CDR3 contains 15 residues. Per the germline V gene, CDR1 is KGHSH and CDR2 is LQKENI. V shed 3 bases, J shed 1 base, and the junction held 4 bases outside the gene matches. The DNA for the CDR3 is TGTGCCAGCTCACCTGGACTAGGCCGCACAGATACGCAGTATTTT. Amino acids: CASSPGLGRTDTQYF.

The CDR3 is CASSRQSLYEQYF. CDR3 nucleotide sequence: TGTGCCAGCAGCCGCCAATCCCTCTACGAGCAGTACTTC. The chain employs TRBV13 and TRBJ2-7; D gene uncertain. The germline V gene has CDR1 PRHDT and CDR2 FYEKMQ (reference sequence). The CDR3 has 13 amino acids. The V and J ends lost 5 bases and 3 bases respectively, with 11 bases between them.

J is TRBJ1-4 and V is TRBV9; 7 nucleotides align to TRBD1. The CDR3 spans 14 residues. CDR1 and CDR2 (germline): SGDLS, YYNGEE. With V trimmed by 4 bases and J by 4 bases, 4 bases remained unmatched. For the CDR3, the DNA is TGTGCCAGCAGCTCCGGGGACAGTAATGAAAAACTGTTTTTT. This codes for CASSSGDSNEKLFF.

The gene calls are TRBV10-3 and TRBJ1-6, with 7 nucleotides matching TRBD1. The ends lost 2 bases at V and 7 bases at J; junction bases unmatched: 11. The CDR3 has 17 residues. Germline-derived CDR1 and CDR2 are ENHRY and SYGVKD. CDR3: CAISERGGLQGNSPLHF. The CDR3 DNA reads as TGTGCCATCAGTGAGCGTGGGGGTTTACAGGGGAATTCACCCCTCCACTTT.

The chain recombines TRBV5-1 with TRBJ2-7; TRBD1 matches 7 bases. V trimming: 2 bases; J trimming: 1 base; junction bases outside the gene matches: 6. CDR1 and CDR2 from the germline V gene are SGHRS and YFSETQ. This CDR3 region has 15 residues. CDR3 sequence (DNA): TGCGCCAGCAGCTTTAGCACAGGGGATTCCTACGAGCAGTACTTC. Amino acids: CASSFSTGDSYEQYF.

The V call is TRBV1, the J call TRBJ2-1; TRBD2 is the table's D call, not checked against the DNA. TRBV1 is a pseudogene locus. There are 18 residues in the CDR3. CDR3 bases: TGCACCAGCAGATATGACCCGGGACTAGCGGGGGTGAGCAATGAGCAGTTCTTC. Translating gives CTSRYDPGLAGVSNEQFF.